Following are 32 T cell receptor beta chains from one sample sequenced in a study of human T cells and chemical hapten exposure. Time point here: pre-sensitization, week 0. The treatment: therapeutic diphenylcyclopropenone sensitization with weekly scalp DPC. TCRdb passed the RACE reads through MiXCR, listing each CDR3 protein once. Found here are around 110,000 distinct CDR3 sequences, approximately 12% of them singletons; the top ten hold 1.6%. The sequences come from whole blood, collected in connection with sensitization to the hapten diphenylcyclopropenone (DPC). All receptors derive from a woman between 45 and 65 years old with alopecia areata. Some clones in this sample may be carry-over from other donors' samples.

This clonotype appeared many times. V gene TRBV5-5 combines with J gene TRBJ2-2, with 9 bases aligning to TRBD1. Per the germline V gene, CDR1 is SGHKS and CDR2 is YYEKEE (reference sequence). The CDR3 sequence is 16 residues long. Trimming at V came to 2 bases and at J to 4 bases, leaving 6 bases not matched to a gene. The CDR3 region is CASSFLQGAGTGELFF. CDR3 bases: TGTGCCAGCAGCTTCTTACAGGGGGCGGGCACCGGGGAGCTGTTTTTT.

The chain has TRBV5-4 and TRBJ2-7, with TRBD2 as a possible D gene (7 bases). CDR3 length equals 16 residues. Germline V gene sequence: CDR1 SGHNT, CDR2 YYREEE (reference sequence). With 1 base removed from V and 3 bases from J, the gap between germline ends came to 17 bases. CDR3 in DNA: TGTGCCAGCAGCTTGTCGGGGGGCGGTGTGATCTACGAGCAGTACTTC. This encodes CASSLSGGGVIYEQYF.

This clonotype was picked up a small number of times. The rearrangement joins TRBV4-2 to TRBJ2-1; 7 positions match TRBD2. The V and J ends lost 4 bases and 0 bases, in that order; junction bases with no gene match: 9. Germline V gene sequence: CDR1 LGHNA, CDR2 YNFKEQ. The CDR3 spans 17 residues. CDR3 DNA: TGTGCCAGCAGCCCCAACTCGGGGGGACTCTCCTACAATGAGCAGTTCTTC. It is translated as CASSPNSGGLSYNEQFF.

This clonotype showed up many times. CDR3 DNA sequence: TGCGCCAGCAGCGGGGACAGGGGGTCCTATAATTCACCCCTCCACTTT. Translating it yields CASSGDRGSYNSPLHF. The V and J genes are TRBV5-1 and TRBJ1-6; TRBD1 aligns across 11 bases. CDR1 and CDR2 (germline): SGHRS, YFSETQ. Unmatched junction bases numbered 1, after V lost 4 bases and J lost 1 base. The CDR3 covers 16 residues.

This chain links TRBV5-1 with TRBJ1-1, with D unclear. In germline, CDR1 is SGHRS, CDR2 YFSETQ. V lost 4 bases to trimming and J lost 0 bases, with 10 bases between them. This CDR3 is built from 14 residues. This CDR3 is CASSTPGVNTEAFF. CDR3 DNA sequence: TGCGCCAGCAGCACCCCCGGGGTGAACACTGAAGCTTTCTTT.

V is TRBV5-8 and J is TRBJ2-6, with D maybe TRBD2 (5 bases). Trimming left V 0 bases short and J 1 base short, with 20 bases between. This CDR3 is 20 amino acids long. Germline-derived CDR1 and CDR2 are SGHTS and YDEGEE. The CDR3 bases are TGTGCCAGCAGCTTGGCCTTGTCCCTCTTGAGGGAATCTGGGGCCAACGTCCTGACTTTC. Translated, it gives CASSLALSLLRESGANVLTF. Full variable domain (rest looked up from reference TRBV5-8 and TRBJ2-6): EAGVTQSPTHLIKTRGQQATLRCSPISGHTSVYWYQQALGLGLQFLLWYDEGEERNRGNFPPRFSGRQFPNYSSELNVNALELEDSALYLCASSLALSLLRESGANVLTFGAGSRLTVL.

This sequence joins TRBV6-6 and TRBJ2-3, with 7 bases that match TRBD1. Losses at the gene ends were 8 bases for V and 12 bases for J; bases not matched to a gene: 5. The germline gives CDR1 MNHNY, CDR2 SVGAGI (reference sequence). The CDR3 extends over 10 amino acids. CDR3 amino acids: CASLGQRQYF. The CDR3 DNA follows: TGTGCCAGCTTGGGACAGCGTCAGTATTTT.

The gene calls are TRBV28 and TRBJ2-7; perhaps TRBD2 as D (5 bases). This CDR3 spans 15 amino acids. The V end was cut by 6 bases, the J end by 3 bases, with 18 bases between. Germline V CDR1 and CDR2: MDHEN, SYDVKM. CDR3 bases: TGTGCCAGCAGCTCAGTGACCCAGCGGAGCTACGAGCAGTACTTC. Translation: CASSSVTQRSYEQYF.

This clonotype was found many times. The chain employs TRBV4-1 and TRBJ1-1; 7 positions match TRBD1. Germline CDR1 MGHRA, CDR2 YSYEKL. V lost 1 base, J lost 2 bases, and 7 bases stayed unmatched. The CDR3 is 16 residues long. CDR3 DNA: TGCGCCAGCAGCCAAGGACAGGGAAGAATTAACACTGAAGCTTTCTTT. Amino acids: CASSQGQGRINTEAFF.

This clonotype was seen more than once but under ten times. The V and J genes are TRBV5-1 and TRBJ2-7; 7 bases line up with TRBD1. CDR3 length: 12 residues. The germline gives CDR1 SGHRS, CDR2 YFSETQ. J lost 5 bases, V lost 3 bases, and 2 bases had no gene match. The chain's CDR3 is CASSSTGDEQYF. CDR3 in DNA: TGCGCCAGCAGCTCCACAGGGGACGAGCAGTACTTC.

This clonotype was found many times. The chain is built from TRBV7-9 and TRBJ2-7, with D perhaps matching TRBD1 (6 bases). Trimming cost V 4 bases and J 2 bases, with 6 bases left between them. Germline V lookup: CDR1 SEHNR, CDR2 FQNEAQ (reference sequence). This CDR3 is 12 amino acids long. CDR3 nucleotide sequence: TGTGCCAGCAGCTGGGGGCCCTACGAGCAGTACTTC. Translation: CASSWGPYEQYF.

This clonotype was detected many times. The V call is TRBV5-4, the J call TRBJ2-1, with TRBD2 as a possible D gene (5 bases). CDR1 and CDR2 (germline): SGHNT, YYREEE (reference sequence). CDR3 length: 16 amino acids. Trimming pared 9 bases from V and 0 bases from J, leaving 19 bases between. CDR3 DNA: TGTGCCACCTCCTCAGGTGGGGAGAGCTCCTACAATGAGCAGTTCTTC. Protein sequence: CATSSGGESSYNEQFF.

CDR3 region: CASSFRTDSRADTQYF. CDR3 DNA sequence: TGTGCCAGCAGTTTCCGAACCGACAGTAGAGCGGATACGCAGTATTTT. V and J are TRBV6-2 or TRBV6-3 and TRBJ2-3; tentatively, D is TRBD1 (5 bases). CDR1 and CDR2 from the germline V gene are MNHEY and SVGEGT. The CDR3 length is 16 residues. Trimming took off 4 bases at V and 6 bases at J, with 20 bases between the two ends.

This clonotype was picked up a small number of times. The gene calls are TRBV4-1 and TRBJ2-3; 8 nucleotides match TRBD1. The junction had 10 bases not matched to a gene; V was cut back by 4 bases and J by 1 base. Germline lookup yields CDR1 MGHRA and CDR2 YSYEKL. This CDR3 is 17 amino acids long. This CDR3 is CASSLMGQALGTDTQYF. Written as DNA, the CDR3 is TGCGCCAGCAGCCTCATGGGACAGGCGCTTGGCACAGATACGCAGTATTTT.

This clonotype was seen ten or more times. The chain has TRBV14 and TRBJ1-2; unclear D gene. This CDR3 is 13 amino acids long. CDR1 and CDR2 from the germline V gene are SGHDN and FVKESK. Deletions cut 1 base from V and 4 bases from J, with 7 bases between. This chain's CDR3 is CASSQVSFYGYTF. DNA for the CDR3: TGTGCCAGCAGCCAAGTCTCATTCTATGGCTACACCTTC. The whole variable domain, filled in from reference TRBV14 and TRBJ1-2, reads EAGVTQFPSHSVIEKGQTVTLRCDPISGHDNLYWYRRVMGKEIKFLLHFVKESKQDESGMPNNRFLAERTGGTYSTLKVQPAELEDSGVYFCASSQVSFYGYTFGSGTRLTVV.

The chain uses TRBV20-1 and TRBJ2-1; D may be TRBD1 (7 bases). The CDR3 sequence is 16 residues long. V was clipped by 5 bases and J by 1 base, with 18 bases between them. CDR1 and CDR2 from the germline V gene are DFQATT and SNEGSKA (reference sequence). In DNA form, the CDR3 reads TGCAGTGCTGGGGCGGGACAGTGGGGGTCCTACAATGAGCAGTTCTTC. It translates to CSAGAGQWGSYNEQFF.

J is TRBJ2-7 and V is TRBV6-2 or TRBV6-3, with unresolved D. The CDR3 spans 16 residues. Trimming pared 0 bases from V and 2 bases from J, leaving 14 bases between. Germline V gene sequence: CDR1 MNHEY, CDR2 SVGEGT. CDR3 coding DNA: TGTGCCAGCAGTTACTCTAGGCAGATAAATACCTACGAGCAGTACTTC. Amino acid sequence: CASSYSRQINTYEQYF.

This clonotype was found a few times. V usage is TRBV4-1 and J usage is TRBJ2-3; D gene unclear. CDR1 is MGHRA and CDR2 is YSYEKL in the germline V gene. The CDR3 has 15 residues. Trimming shortened V by 0 bases and J by 2 bases, and 9 bases separated the two germline ends. The CDR3 here is CASSQDTSDTDTQYF. In nucleotides, the CDR3 is TGCGCCAGCAGCCAAGACACATCAGACACAGATACGCAGTATTTT.

The rearrangement joins TRBV6-5 to TRBJ1-4, with D possibly being TRBD1 (6 bases). Per germline, CDR1 MNHEY and CDR2 SVGAGI. Trimming cost V 6 bases and J 7 bases, with 12 bases left between them. The CDR3 spans 13 residues. Here the CDR3 reads CASRQGVIEKLFF. The CDR3 DNA reads as TGTGCCAGCAGACAGGGAGTCATTGAAAAACTGTTTTTT.

This clonotype was counted many times. This sequence joins TRBV29-1 and TRBJ2-4; the match to TRBD2 covers 13 bases. The CDR3 covers 12 residues. Germline CDR1 SQVTM, CDR2 ANQGSEA. V gave up 6 bases and J gave up 15 bases; unmatched junction bases: 8. The CDR3 DNA is TGCAGCGTGGGGGGACTAGCGGGAAGCTTGTACTTC. Amino acids: CSVGGLAGSLYF.

This chain uses TRBV7-6 with TRBJ2-6, with 7 bases lining up with TRBD1. V trimming: 5 bases; J trimming: 0 bases; junction bases outside the gene matches: 4. Germline V CDR1 and CDR2: SGHVS, FNYEAQ. The CDR3 is made up of 16 amino acids. CDR3 region: CASSPRQGSGANVLTF. For the CDR3, the DNA is TGTGCCAGCAGCCCTCGACAGGGCTCTGGGGCCAACGTCCTGACTTTC. Filled out from reference TRBV7-6 and TRBJ2-6, the complete variable domain reads GAGVSQSPRYKVTKRGQDVALRCDPISGHVSLYWYRQALGQGPEFLTYFNYEAQQDKSGLPNDRFSAERPEGSISTLTIQRTEQRDSAMYRCASSPRQGSGANVLTFGAGSRLTVL.

The chain carries TRBV5-1 and TRBJ1-1, with 7 positions matching TRBD1. This CDR3 contains 15 residues. CDR1 SGHRS and CDR2 YFSETQ come from the germline V gene. Trimming cost V 4 bases and J 3 bases; bases outside gene matches: 9. CDR3 nucleotide sequence: TGCGCCAGCAGCACCCTGACAGGGTCGGACACTGAAGCTTTCTTT. This gives the protein CASSTLTGSDTEAFF.

The chain carries TRBV7-2 and TRBJ2-3; D unclear. CDR3 size: 12 residues. CDR1 is SGHTA and CDR2 is FQGNSA in the germline V gene. V lost 9 bases and J 1 base, leaving 8 bases between the germline ends. CDR3 sequence: CASTLGTDTQYF. The DNA for the CDR3 is TGTGCCAGTACCCTCGGCACAGATACGCAGTATTTT.

This clonotype was found a few times. The gene calls are TRBV18 and TRBJ1-5; the D gene is possibly TRBD1 (5 bases). Germline CDR1 KGHSH, CDR2 LQKENI. The V gene lost 3 bases and the J gene lost 0 bases, with 9 bases spanning the gap. This CDR3 contains 15 residues. The CDR3 sequence: CASSPRGVSNQPQHF. The CDR3 nucleotides read TGTGCCAGCTCACCGCGAGGGGTTAGCAATCAGCCCCAGCATTTT.

The J gene is TRBJ2-5, the V gene TRBV19; 11 nucleotides agree with TRBD2. Germline V gene sequence: CDR1 LNHDA, CDR2 SQIVND (reference sequence). The CDR3 length is 16 residues. Unmatched junction bases numbered 7, after V lost 3 bases and J lost 4 bases. The CDR3 DNA reads as TGTGCCAGTAGTATCGTAGCGGGAGGGCCGCGAGAGACCCAGTACTTC. Residues: CASSIVAGGPRETQYF.

The chain links TRBV18 to TRBJ1-1; TRBD1 matches at 12 bases. CDR1 is KGHSH, CDR2 LQKENI, per germline. V lost 3 bases and J lost 10; bases outside the gene matches: 6. The CDR3 totals 14 residues. In DNA, the CDR3 is TGTGCCAGCTCACCGGGGACAGGGGGCGCAGGAGCTTTCTTT. Translated: CASSPGTGGAGAFF.

The chain is built from TRBV11-2 and TRBJ2-5, with a weak D call TRBD2 (6 bases). With 6 bases removed from V and 2 bases from J, the gap between germline ends came to 10 bases. Germline CDR1 reads SGHAT; CDR2 reads FQNNGV. The CDR3 consists of 13 residues. The CDR3 spells CASRGLAQETQYF. The CDR3 DNA reads TGTGCCAGCAGGGGACTGGCTCAAGAGACCCAGTACTTC.

The chain recombines TRBV18 with TRBJ1-1; a possible D gene is TRBD1 (5 bases). Trimming stripped 2 bases from V and 1 base from J, with 11 bases between. The CDR3 loop spans 15 amino acids. Germline assignment: CDR1 KGHSH and CDR2 LQKENI. CDR3 loop: CASSPEGRPNTEAFF. The CDR3, as DNA: TGTGCCAGCTCACCAGAGGGGCGGCCGAACACTGAAGCTTTCTTT.

The V call is TRBV28, the J call TRBJ2-3, with TRBD2 matching 14 bases. V shed 6 bases and J 4 bases; nucleotides not matched to a gene: 12. CDR1 and CDR2 from the germline V gene are MDHEN and SYDVKM. The CDR3 extends over 18 amino acids. The CDR3 reads CASSRTGTSGGGADTQYF. In DNA form, the CDR3 reads TGTGCCAGCAGCCGTACGGGGACTAGCGGGGGAGGGGCAGATACGCAGTATTTT.

Remarks on this clonotype: A clone one base away is much larger, so this may be a read error. The chain carries TRBV2 and TRBJ1-2; TRBD1 agrees at 7 bases. With 6 bases clipped from V and 2 bases from J, the junction kept 6 bases outside the gene matches. Germline V gene sequence: CDR1 SNHLY, CDR2 FYNNEI. The CDR3 consists of 14 residues. The CDR3 coding sequence is TGTGCCAGCAGGCGAGGGACAGAAAACTATGGCTACACCTTC. Translating gives CASRRGTENYGYTF.

Only a few counts were recorded for this clonotype. The chain has TRBV20-1 and TRBJ2-2; TRBD1 might be the D (5 bases). The germline V and J ends were trimmed by 0 bases and 7 bases, with 15 bases remaining between them. Germline V gene lookup returns CDR1 DFQATT and CDR2 SNEGSKA (reference sequence). CDR3 length: 15 residues. The CDR3 loop is CSARDNGRVGGELFF. The CDR3 bases are TGCAGTGCTAGAGATAACGGCAGGGTGGGCGGGGAGCTGTTTTTT.

This clonotype has a handful of counts. V gene TRBV19 combines with J gene TRBJ1-5, with D possibly TRBD1 on 5 matching bases. The CDR3 covers 15 residues. Trimming took 3 bases from V and 6 from J, leaving 15 bases between them. Germline values: CDR1 LNHDA, CDR2 SQIVND (reference sequence). Here the CDR3 DNA reads TGTGCCAGTAGTATTCCCGGGGATACAGGTCAGCCCCAGCATTTT. This sequence encodes CASSIPGDTGQPQHF.